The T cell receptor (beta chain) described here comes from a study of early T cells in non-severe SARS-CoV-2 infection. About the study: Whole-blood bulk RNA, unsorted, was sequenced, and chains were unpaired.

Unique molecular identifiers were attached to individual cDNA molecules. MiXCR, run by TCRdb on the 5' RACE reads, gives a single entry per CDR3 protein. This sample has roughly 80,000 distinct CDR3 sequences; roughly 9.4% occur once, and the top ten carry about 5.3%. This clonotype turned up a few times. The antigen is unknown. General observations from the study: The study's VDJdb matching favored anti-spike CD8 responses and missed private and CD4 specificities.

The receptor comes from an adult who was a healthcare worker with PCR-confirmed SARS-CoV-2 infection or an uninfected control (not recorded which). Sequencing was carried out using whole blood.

The CDR3, as DNA: TGTGCCAGCTCACCGGGTACAGGGAACACTGAAGCTTTCTTT. Translated, it gives CASSPGTGNTEAFF. V usage is TRBV18 and J usage is TRBJ1-1, with D perhaps matching TRBD1 (5 bases). Germline V gene data show CDR1 as KGHSH and CDR2 as LQKENI. This CDR3 comprises 14 residues. V dropped 3 bases and J dropped 1 base, with 9 bases sitting between them.